Shown below are 7 T cell receptor beta chains from a single sample sequenced in a study of diagnostic markers for celiac disease. After re-calling the reads, TCRdb lists one entry per CDR3 protein, DNA absent. This table holds a few thousand distinct CDR3 sequences. The sample taken for sequencing was either unsorted cells or a sorted T cell fraction (not recorded which). These receptors came from a human donor. This table probably holds off-target reads from a library built for another chain.

The V and J genes are TRBV6-6 and TRBJ2-7; TCRdb outputs TRBD1, but without DNA this stays unchecked. The CDR3 is 14 amino acids. Germline values: CDR1 MNHNY, CDR2 SVGAGI (reference sequence). The CDR3: CATLTGTGGVGQYF.

The chain uses TRBV7-8 and TRBJ1-1; TCRdb's D call of TRBD1 is untestable without DNA. The CDR3 length is 15 residues. In germline, CDR1 is SGHVS, CDR2 FQNEAQ. CDR3 amino acids: CASSDRDRVLTEAFF. Variable domain in full (rest from reference TRBV7-8 and TRBJ1-1): GAGVSQSPRYKVAKRGQDVALRCDPISGHVSLFWYQQALGQGPEFLTYFQNEAQLDKSGLPSDRFFAERPEGSVSTLKIQRTQQEDSAVYLCASSDRDRVLTEAFFGQGTRLTVV.

This chain connects TRBV5-4 to TRBJ2-1; TCRdb reports TRBD1, a call that lacks DNA to check it against. Germline-derived CDR1 and CDR2 are SGHNT and YYREEE (reference sequence). The CDR3 consists of 14 residues. CDR3 sequence: CASSSADRVNEQFF.

The chain carries TRBV2 and TRBJ2-7; the D call from TCRdb, TRBD1, cannot be confirmed without DNA. The germline V gene has CDR1 SNHLY and CDR2 FYNNEI. This CDR3 spans 14 amino acids. The CDR3 sequence: CASSQGQGGYEQYF.

The V and J genes are TRBV11-2 and TRBJ2-3; the TRBD1 assignment by TCRdb is unverifiable without DNA. The CDR3 runs 12 residues. Germline CDR1 and CDR2: SGHAT and FQNNGV. The CDR3 loop is CASSIGGNTQYF.

This clonotype is medium-sized by frequency. The chain employs TRBV6-6 and TRBJ1-1; TCRdb reports TRBD1, a call that lacks DNA to check it against. This CDR3 spans 12 amino acids. CDR1 is MNHNY, CDR2 SVGAGI, per germline (reference sequence). This CDR3 reads CASSTGDTEAFF.

The rearrangement joins TRBV27 to TRBJ2-7; TCRdb gives TRBD1 as the D gene, but with no DNA this cannot be confirmed. Germline V CDR1 and CDR2: MNHEY, SMNVEV (reference sequence). This CDR3 has 13 amino acids. The CDR3 spells CASMGQGVYEQYF.